A selection of T cell receptor beta chains follows, all from one sample in a study of blood T cell repertoires in COVID-19. Produced via immunoSEQ multiplex PCR; TCRdb's table is partial and in-frame only. The top ten hold about 31% of the sample, which has 84,000 or so clones, under 85% seen once. Sequencing input: peripheral blood. These TCRs come from a woman over 75 with acute or convalescent COVID-19. The CDR3 runs from the conserved cysteine through the conserved F or W. The D gene is left open where the match is weak.

j_call v_call d_call cdr3_aa
TRBJ1-2 TRBV5-1 NA CASSFGWSYGYTF
TRBJ2-1 TRBV3-1/TRBV3-2 TRBD2 CASSQAQYILAGNYNEQFF
TRBJ2-7 TRBV4-2 TRBD1 CASSQDTGGYSEQYF
TRBJ1-5 TRBV18 NA CASSPGQGVNQPQHF
TRBJ2-3 TRBV6-6 NA CASTYGQGIDTQYF
TRBJ1-3 TRBV21-1 NA CASSPDSSSGNTIYF
TRBJ1-5 TRBV18 NA CASSPSRGGSNQPQHF
TRBJ2-7 TRBV5-8 NA CASSGGVIPTRREQYF
TRBJ1-5 TRBV15 NA CATSHWEASNQPQHF
TRBJ1-1 TRBV13 NA CASSLGPLGGLNTEAFF
TRBJ2-1 TRBV28 TRBD2 CASSLAGTSGSYEQFF
TRBJ2-2 TRBV7-8 TRBD1 CASSARTGDPGELFF
TRBJ1-2 TRBV6-6 NA CAAGGLHNYGYTF
TRBJ2-3 TRBV2 NA CASNVAGTDTQYF
TRBJ2-1 TRBV7-6 TRBD2 CASSLTSASFNEQFF
TRBJ1-2 TRBV3-1/TRBV3-2 TRBD1 CASSPEQGSDGYTF
TRBJ1-4 TRBV6-5 TRBD1 CASGQATEKLFF
TRBJ2-1 TRBV19 NA CASSIGGGATSYNEQFF
TRBJ2-5 TRBV10-2 TRBD1 CATRTGTETQYF
TRBJ2-3 TRBV5-1 NA CASSLPGGTDTQYF
TRBJ1-1 TRBV7-8 NA CASSLRGINTEAFF
TRBJ1-5 TRBV6-6 NA CASSDGHQGPQHF
TRBJ1-2 TRBV6-5 TRBD1 CASSYHNTGGNYGYTF
TRBJ1-3 TRBV27 NA CASSRSGDAGNTIYF
TRBJ2-7 TRBV10-3 TRBD2 CAIREGLAGAYEQYF
TRBJ2-3 TRBV7-2 TRBD2 CASKKGLAGEDTQYF
TRBJ1-3 TRBV5-1 TRBD1 CASSADRGGGNTIYF
TRBJ2-3 TRBV4-3 NA CASSQIIDRITDTQYF
TRBJ2-4 TRBV19 NA CASSTGNIQYF